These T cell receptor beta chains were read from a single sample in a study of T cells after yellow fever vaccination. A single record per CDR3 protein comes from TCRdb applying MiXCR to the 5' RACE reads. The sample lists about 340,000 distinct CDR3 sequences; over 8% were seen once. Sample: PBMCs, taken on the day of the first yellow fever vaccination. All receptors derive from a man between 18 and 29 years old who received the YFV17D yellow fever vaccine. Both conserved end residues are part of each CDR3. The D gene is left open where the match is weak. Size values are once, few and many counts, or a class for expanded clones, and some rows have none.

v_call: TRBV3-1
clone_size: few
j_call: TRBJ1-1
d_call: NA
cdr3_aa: CASSLHGEGKAFF
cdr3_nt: TGTGCCAGCAGCCTCCACGGGGAGGGGAAAGCTTTCTTT

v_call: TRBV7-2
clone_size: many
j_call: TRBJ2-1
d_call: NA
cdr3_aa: CASSFWGNEQFF
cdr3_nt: TGTGCCAGCAGCTTTTGGGGTAATGAGCAGTTCTTC

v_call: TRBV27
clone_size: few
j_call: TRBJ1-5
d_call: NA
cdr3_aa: CASSLMGAAQPQHF
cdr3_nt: TGTGCCAGCAGTTTAATGGGGGCAGCTCAGCCCCAGCATTTT

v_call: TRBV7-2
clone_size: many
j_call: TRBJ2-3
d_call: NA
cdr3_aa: CASSPGLTDTQYF
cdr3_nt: TGTGCCAGCAGCCCCGGACTAACAGATACGCAGTATTTT

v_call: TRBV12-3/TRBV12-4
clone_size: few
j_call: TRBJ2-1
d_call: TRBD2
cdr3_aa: CASSLAVRGLAGGQNEQFF
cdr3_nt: TGTGCCAGCAGTTTAGCCGTCCGAGGACTAGCGGGGGGGCAGAATGAGCAGTTCTTC

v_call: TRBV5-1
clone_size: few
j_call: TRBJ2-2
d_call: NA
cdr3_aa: CASSLNGQGNTGELFF
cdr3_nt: TGCGCCAGCAGCTTGAACGGGCAGGGGAACACCGGGGAGCTGTTTTTT

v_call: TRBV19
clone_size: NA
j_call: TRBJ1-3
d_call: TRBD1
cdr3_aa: CASLRTGTANTIYF
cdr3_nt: TGTGCCAGCCTACGGACGGGGACAGCGAACACCATATATTTT

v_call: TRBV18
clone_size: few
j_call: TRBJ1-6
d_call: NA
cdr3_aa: CASSPIPRDNSPLHF
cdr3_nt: TGTGCCAGCTCACCTATCCCCAGAGATAATTCACCCCTCCACTTT

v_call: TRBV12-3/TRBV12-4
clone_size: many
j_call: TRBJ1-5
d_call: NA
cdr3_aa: CASSVMLGNQPQHF
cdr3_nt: TGTGCCAGCAGTGTGATGTTGGGCAATCAGCCCCAGCATTTT

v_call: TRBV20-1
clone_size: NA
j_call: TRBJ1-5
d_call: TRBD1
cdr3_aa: CSAAQGAGQPQHF
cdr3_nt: TGCAGTGCTGCACAGGGGGCTGGTCAGCCCCAGCATTTT